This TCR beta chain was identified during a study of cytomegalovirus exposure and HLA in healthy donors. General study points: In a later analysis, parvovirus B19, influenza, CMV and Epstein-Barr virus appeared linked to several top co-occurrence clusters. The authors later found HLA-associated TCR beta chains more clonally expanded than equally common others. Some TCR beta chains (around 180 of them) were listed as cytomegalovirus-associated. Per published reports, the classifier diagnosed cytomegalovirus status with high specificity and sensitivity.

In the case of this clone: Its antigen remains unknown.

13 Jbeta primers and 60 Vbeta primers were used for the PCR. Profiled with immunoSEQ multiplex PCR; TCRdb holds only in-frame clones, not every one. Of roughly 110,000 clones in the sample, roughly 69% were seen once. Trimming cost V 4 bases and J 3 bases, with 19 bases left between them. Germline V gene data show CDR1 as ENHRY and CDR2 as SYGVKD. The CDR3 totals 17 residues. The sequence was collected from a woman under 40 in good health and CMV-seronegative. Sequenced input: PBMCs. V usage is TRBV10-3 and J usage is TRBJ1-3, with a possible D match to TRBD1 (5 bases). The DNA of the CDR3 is TGTGCCATCAGTGGCCCCAGGGCAGGGTCCCTTGGAAACACCATATATTTT. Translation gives CAISGPRAGSLGNTIYF.